The entry below describes one TCR beta chain. Its antigen is still unknown. The germline V gene encodes CDR1 SEHNR and CDR2 FQNEAQ (reference sequence). This CDR3 has 14 amino acids. Trimming shortened V by 3 bases and J by 3 bases, and 10 bases separated the two germline ends. This record comes from a study of T cell responses to AZD1222 COVID-19 vaccine. Study-wide findings and caveats: Spike was spanned by vaccine-associated CD4 TCRs, with dominance at 160-218 and 743-854. White British people made up most donors, females outnumbered males, and clonal diversity was possibly underestimated. Per reports, nearly half of all spike-specific TCRs target regions that are unmutated in variants.

Sequenced by immunoSEQ multiplex PCR; TCRdb stores in-frame clones only, minus some. In the table there are about 160,000 clones, just over 90% of which are singletons. The rearrangement links TRBV7-9 to TRBJ2-3; maybe TRBD2 (6 bases). Sequenced here: peripheral blood, sampled on day 0 of MenACWY control vaccination. The sequence derives from an adult in good health. This chain's CDR3 is CASSLGGETDTQYF. The CDR3 DNA sequence: TGTGCCAGCAGCTTGGGAGGCGAAACAGATACGCAGTATTTT.